The sequence of this T cell receptor beta chain was determined in a study of tumor-infiltrating lymphocytes in localized non-small cell lung cancer. Study background: Patients included smokers and never-smokers with various histologies, some sampled after neoadjuvant chemotherapy. Each patient gave resected tumor and non-adjacent uninvolved lung tissue. General study results and limits: Tumor T-cell fraction from TCR sequencing was not associated with recurrence-free survival (p = 0.61). Not all patients were TCR sequenced, owing to tissue quantity.

V dropped 5 bases and J dropped 7; count of bases not matched to a gene: 8. The CDR3 spans 14 residues. Germline V gene data show CDR1 as SEHNR and CDR2 as FQNEAQ (reference sequence). The method was immunoSEQ multiplex PCR; TCRdb's version includes in-frame clones alone and lacks a portion of them. Of some 22,000 clones listed, approximately 71% are singletons. About this clone: As yet, its antigen is unknown.

The sequence was collected from a human donor with non-small cell lung cancer. Sequenced input: lung tumor tissue. The chain links TRBV7-9 to TRBJ2-1; TRBD2 matches 7 bases. CDR3 residues: CASSSSGHANEQFF. The DNA of the CDR3 is TGTGCCAGCAGCAGTAGCGGGCACGCTAATGAGCAGTTCTTC.